The 31 T cell receptor beta chains given below trace back to one sample, sequenced in a study of blood T cell repertoires in COVID-19. Profiling relied on immunoSEQ multiplex PCR, and the TCRdb table lists in-frame clones only, not all of them. The sample contains a few hundred thousand clones, around 85% of which appear only once. Sample: peripheral blood. The receptors come from a human donor in a cohort sampled during active COVID-19.

This clone has just a few counts. J is TRBJ1-6 and V is TRBV2, with 9 bases matching TRBD1. Germline CDR1 and CDR2: SNHLY and FYNNEI. The ends lost 4 bases at V and 7 bases at J; junction bases unmatched: 2. The CDR3 is 14 amino acids. The CDR3 loop reads CASSGGTGNSPLHF. The DNA for the CDR3 is TGTGCCAGCAGTGGAGGGACAGGGAATTCACCCCTCCACTTT.

The chain combines TRBV19 with TRBJ1-2, with 8 bases fitting TRBD1. V was clipped by 8 bases and J by 7 bases; unmatched bases: 0. Looked up from germline, CDR1 is LNHDA and CDR2 is SQIVND (reference sequence). CDR3 size: 10 residues. In nucleotides, the CDR3 is TGTGCCAGTGGACAGGGTGGCTACACCTTC. It codes for CASGQGGYTF.

This clone was seen a single time. An end of the junction does not agree with germline; a read error may underlie this. This rearrangement joins TRBV6-1 to TRBJ2-7, with TRBD2 matching over 10 bases. This CDR3 is built from 17 residues. Germline assignment: CDR1 MNHNS and CDR2 SASEGT. The CDR3 is CASREASGGKFSYEQYF. The DNA for the CDR3 is TGTGCCAGCAGGGAAGCTAGCGGGGGAAAATTCTCCTACGAGCAGTACTTC.

This chain links TRBV4-1 with TRBJ1-3; possibly TRBD1 for D (5 bases). The CDR3 consists of 16 residues. The V and J ends lost 1 base and 2 bases respectively, with 12 bases between them. The V gene's germline CDR1 is MGHRA and CDR2 YSYEKL. CDR3 sequence reads: CASSQGLSGTGNTIYF. CDR3 nucleotide sequence: TGCGCCAGCAGCCAAGGGTTATCAGGGACTGGAAACACCATATATTTT.

The chain uses TRBV10-3 and TRBJ2-6; TRBD1 matches at 8 bases. CDR3 length: 17 amino acids. From germline, CDR1 is ENHRY and CDR2 SYGVKD. V trimming: 6 bases; J trimming: 0 bases; junction bases outside the gene matches: 7. The CDR3 here is CAIRSDRGGSGANVLTF. The CDR3, as DNA: TGTGCCATCAGATCCGACAGGGGAGGCTCTGGGGCCAACGTCCTGACTTTC.

This chain links TRBV28 with TRBJ2-1; TRBD2 matches at 7 bases. Trimming cost V 9 bases and J 2 bases; bases outside gene matches: 10. This CDR3 is built from 15 residues. Germline-derived CDR1 and CDR2 are MDHEN and SYDVKM. The CDR3 reads CASTPWGGAYNEQFF. The CDR3 DNA sequence: TGTGCCAGTACCCCCTGGGGAGGGGCCTACAATGAGCAGTTCTTC.

V usage is TRBV11-2 and J usage is TRBJ2-3, with 11 bases matching TRBD2. Trimming took 6 bases from V and 4 from J; bases not matched to a gene: 6. The CDR3 has 15 amino acids. CDR1 and CDR2 (germline): SGHAT, FQNNGV. CDR3 region: CASRISSGGADTQYF. CDR3 nucleotide sequence: TGTGCCAGCAGGATTAGTAGCGGGGGGGCAGATACGCAGTATTTT.

The rearrangement uses TRBV19 and TRBJ2-3; 8 bases fit TRBD1. After removal of 6 bases from V and 2 bases from J, the junction contained 7 bases not matched to a gene. The CDR3 totals 15 residues. The germline V gene encodes CDR1 LNHDA and CDR2 SQIVND (reference sequence). CDR3 region: CASSLTGVNTDTQYF. CDR3 sequence (DNA): TGTGCCAGTAGCCTGACAGGGGTCAACACAGATACGCAGTATTTT.

The CDR3 coding sequence is TGTGCCACCACCGGGGGGAGTACGATTGGCTACACCTTC. Encoded protein: CATTGGSTIGYTF. V is TRBV6-5 and J is TRBJ1-2; D may be TRBD1 (5 bases). This CDR3 contains 13 residues. V was pared by 10 bases and J by 7 bases, with 19 bases between. Germline lookup yields CDR1 MNHEY and CDR2 SVGAGI.

The chain uses TRBV6-5 and TRBJ1-5; D remains ambiguous. This CDR3 has 14 residues. CDR1 is MNHEY, CDR2 SVGAGI, per germline. V was pared by 7 bases and J by 1 base, with 11 bases between. The CDR3, as DNA: TGTGCCAGCAAACTCCGGAGGAGCAATCAGCCCCAGCATTTT. It codes for CASKLRRSNQPQHF.

This clone came up a few times. V is TRBV5-3 and J is TRBJ1-3, with D unclear. TRBV5-3 is flagged as an ORF with uncertain function. This CDR3 is 15 amino acids long. V lost 4 bases, J lost 0 bases, and 11 bases lay in between. CDR3 protein: CARSPITGSGNTIYF. The CDR3 coding sequence is TGTGCCAGAAGCCCCATAACGGGCTCTGGAAACACCATATATTTT.

The chain uses TRBV3-1 (or the pseudogene TRBV3-2) and TRBJ2-7; 9 bases map to TRBD2. With V trimmed by 4 bases and J by 3 bases, 4 bases remained unmatched. Germline V gene data show CDR1 as LGHDT and CDR2 as YNNKEL (reference sequence). The CDR3 has 14 residues. CDR3 residues: CASSLSGGSYEQYF. The CDR3 region has the DNA TGTGCCAGCAGCCTGAGCGGGGGGAGCTACGAGCAGTACTTC.

This clone appeared a single time. The rearrangement joins TRBV6-1 to TRBJ1-4, with a tentative D call TRBD1 (5 bases). Per the germline V gene, CDR1 is MNHNS and CDR2 is SASEGT. The length of the CDR3 is 16 residues. Between the trimmed V and J ends, which lost 0 bases and 2 bases, there was a span of 10 bases. The CDR3 DNA reads TGTGCCAGCAGTGAAGCGTCTGGGGCGACTAATGAAAAACTGTTTTTT. This encodes CASSEASGATNEKLFF.

The chain recombines TRBV6-2 or TRBV6-3 with TRBJ1-5; D gene unclear. CDR1 and CDR2 from the germline V gene are MNHEY and SVGEGT. The V end lost 2 bases, the J end lost 5 bases, and 7 bases lay between the germline ends. The CDR3 has 13 residues. The CDR3 is CASSYQIHQPQHF. DNA of the CDR3: TGTGCCAGCAGTTACCAAATCCATCAGCCCCAGCATTTT.

The chain links TRBV7-2 to TRBJ2-7; 7 nucleotides match TRBD1. The germline V gene has CDR1 SGHTA and CDR2 FQGNSA. This CDR3 is built from 13 residues. Trimming at V came to 4 bases and at J to 1 base, leaving 1 base not matched to a gene. In DNA form, the CDR3 reads TGTGCCAGCAGCTCGACAGGGTCCTACGAGCAGTACTTC. It is translated as CASSSTGSYEQYF.

CDR3 bases: TGCGCCAGCAGCCAAGGGGCTAGCGGGGGGGCTGCCTACAATGAGCAGTTCTTC. Residues: CASSQGASGGAAYNEQFF. This rearrangement joins TRBV4-1 to TRBJ2-1; 12 bases align to TRBD2. This CDR3 is 18 amino acids long. CDR1 and CDR2 from the germline V gene are MGHRA and YSYEKL. J was trimmed by 2 bases and V by 1 base; bases with no gene match: 6.

The chain is built from TRBV5-1 and TRBJ1-4, with a possible D match to TRBD1 (6 bases). Between the trimmed V and J ends, which lost 1 base and 6 bases, there was a span of 10 bases. CDR3 length: 14 amino acids. Germline V gene lookup returns CDR1 SGHRS and CDR2 YFSETQ. The chain's CDR3 is CASSLKGGDEKLFF. CDR3 coding DNA: TGCGCCAGCAGCTTGAAAGGGGGGGATGAAAAACTGTTTTTT.

V and J are TRBV24-1 and TRBJ1-2; D unclear. The CDR3 consists of 14 residues. Trimming took 3 bases from V and 4 from J, leaving 11 bases between them. The germline V gene encodes CDR1 KGHDR and CDR2 SFDVKD. The CDR3 sequence is CATSDPERTYGYTF. As DNA, the CDR3 is TGTGCCACCAGTGATCCAGAAAGAACCTATGGCTACACCTTC.

This clone was observed a single time. V is TRBV27 and J is TRBJ1-6, with 8 nucleotides matching TRBD1. The CDR3 totals 15 residues. The V gene's germline CDR1 is MNHEY and CDR2 SMNVEV (reference sequence). V lost 5 bases, J lost 7 bases, and 7 bases stayed unmatched. As DNA, the CDR3 is TGTGCCAGCAGTATCCGACAGGGGATCAATTCACCCCTCCACTTT. Translating gives CASSIRQGINSPLHF.

This rearrangement joins TRBV5-5 to TRBJ2-3, with 13 positions matching TRBD2. V was pared by 4 bases and J by 6 bases, with 8 bases of the junction left unmatched. This CDR3 contains 16 residues. Looked up from germline, CDR1 is SGHKS and CDR2 is YYEKEE (reference sequence). The CDR3 here is CASSRLAGGIEDTQYF. CDR3 nucleotide sequence: TGTGCCAGCAGCCGACTAGCGGGGGGTATAGAGGATACGCAGTATTTT.

V usage is TRBV19 and J usage is TRBJ1-6, with 9 nucleotides matching TRBD1. The trim removed 11 bases at V and 0 bases at J, leaving 8 bases unmatched. CDR1 is LNHDA, CDR2 SQIVND, per germline (reference sequence). The CDR3 contains 16 residues. CDR3 residues: CASRTGGASYNSPLHF. CDR3 nucleotides: TGTGCCTCGAGAACAGGGGGCGCCTCCTATAATTCACCCCTCCACTTT.

This chain uses TRBV4-2 with TRBJ2-3, with 8 positions matching TRBD2. The CDR3 is 16 amino acids. CDR1 LGHNA and CDR2 YNFKEQ come from the germline V gene. V dropped 0 bases and J dropped 4; count of bases not matched to a gene: 6. CDR3 residues: CASSQDAGGGADTQYF. The CDR3 DNA is TGTGCCAGCAGCCAAGATGCGGGGGGCGGAGCAGATACGCAGTATTTT.

CDR3: CASRRGDQPQHF. CDR3 bases: TGTGCCAGCAGAAGGGGTGATCAGCCCCAGCATTTT. The chain has TRBV12-3 or TRBV12-4 and TRBJ1-5; tentative D call: TRBD1 (5 bases). CDR3 size: 12 residues. With 6 bases removed from V and 5 bases from J, the gap between germline ends came to 8 bases.

The V call is TRBV10-2, the J call TRBJ2-3; D ambiguous. The germline V and J ends were trimmed by 7 bases and 1 base, with 9 bases remaining between them. In germline, CDR1 is WSHSY, CDR2 SAAADI. The CDR3 spans 13 residues. CDR3 nucleotide sequence: TGCGCCAGCATGGTGGCCGGCACAGATACGCAGTATTTT. Translating it yields CASMVAGTDTQYF.

The genes are TRBV27 and TRBJ2-7; D may be TRBD1 (7 bases). This CDR3 has 15 amino acids. Per germline, CDR1 MNHEY and CDR2 SMNVEV (reference sequence). Trimming removed 5 bases from V and 4 bases from J, with 18 bases in between. The CDR3 nucleotides read TGTGCCAGCAGTAAAAACAGGGGAGGACTTTACGAGCAGTACTTC. This translates into CASSKNRGGLYEQYF.

This clone was counted between two and nine times. The rearrangement uses TRBV15 and TRBJ1-1, with D perhaps TRBD1 (6 bases). V lost 4 bases and J lost 6, with 15 bases in between. The CDR3 sequence is 14 residues long. Germline lookup yields CDR1 LNHNV and CDR2 YYDKDF (reference sequence). This CDR3 reads CATSTIRQDPEAFF. The CDR3 DNA sequence: TGTGCCACCAGCACAATCAGACAGGACCCTGAAGCTTTCTTT.

The J gene is TRBJ1-5, the V gene TRBV2; D not resolved. The germline gives CDR1 SNHLY, CDR2 FYNNEI. This CDR3 contains 15 residues. V lost 7 bases, J lost 4 bases, and 17 bases lay in between. The CDR3 here is CASTQDTYLNQPQHF. The CDR3 nucleotides read TGTGCCAGCACCCAAGACACTTACTTAAATCAGCCCCAGCATTTT.

This clone was counted a single time. The V and J genes are TRBV3-1 (or the pseudogene TRBV3-2) and TRBJ1-1, with D tentatively TRBD1 (6 bases). The germline V and J ends were trimmed by 1 base and 11 bases, with 14 bases remaining between them. CDR1 LGHDT and CDR2 YNNKEL come from the germline V gene (reference sequence). This CDR3 is built from 13 residues. CDR3 coding DNA: TGTGCCAGCAGCCAAGGGGGGCAGGGATCCGCTTTCTTT. Protein product: CASSQGGQGSAFF.

The chain carries TRBV7-2 and TRBJ2-2, with TRBD1 identical over 9 bases. V lost 6 bases, J lost 4 bases, and 12 bases stayed unmatched. Per germline, CDR1 SGHTA and CDR2 FQGNSA. The CDR3 is made up of 17 amino acids. The CDR3 here is CASRKSGTGSGTGELFF. In DNA form, the CDR3 reads TGTGCCAGCAGGAAATCCGGGACAGGGAGCGGCACCGGGGAGCTGTTTTTT.

The chain links TRBV6-6 to TRBJ1-5; D possibly corresponds to TRBD1 (6 bases). The CDR3 is 16 residues long. CDR1 and CDR2 (germline): MNHNY, SVGAGI (reference sequence). The ends were cut back, 2 bases at V and 0 bases at J, with 11 bases in the middle. CDR3 protein: CASSYPNRDSNQPQHF. In DNA form, the CDR3 reads TGTGCCAGCAGTTACCCAAACAGGGATAGCAATCAGCCCCAGCATTTT.

The V and J genes are TRBV12-5 and TRBJ1-4; D is perhaps TRBD1 (6 bases). CDR3 length equals 16 residues. V dropped 6 bases and J dropped 4 bases, with 18 bases sitting between them. CDR1 and CDR2 from the germline V gene are LGHNT and FRNRAP. The CDR3 coding sequence is TGTGCTAGTGGACCCACCGGGACACCAGTTAATGAAAAACTGTTTTTT. Amino acids: CASGPTGTPVNEKLFF.